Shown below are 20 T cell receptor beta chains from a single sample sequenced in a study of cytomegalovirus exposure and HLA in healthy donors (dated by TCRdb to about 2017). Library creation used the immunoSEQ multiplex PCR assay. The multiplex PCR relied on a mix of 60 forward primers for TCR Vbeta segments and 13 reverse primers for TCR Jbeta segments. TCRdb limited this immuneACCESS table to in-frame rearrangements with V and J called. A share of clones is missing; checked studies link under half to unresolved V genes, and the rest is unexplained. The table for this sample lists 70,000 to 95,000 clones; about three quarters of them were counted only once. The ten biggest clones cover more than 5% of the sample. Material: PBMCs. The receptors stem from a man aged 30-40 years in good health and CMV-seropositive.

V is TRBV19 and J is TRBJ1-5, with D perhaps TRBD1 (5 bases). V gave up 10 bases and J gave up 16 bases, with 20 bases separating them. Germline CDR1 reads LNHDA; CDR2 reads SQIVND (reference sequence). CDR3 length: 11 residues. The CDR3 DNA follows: TGTGCCACCAACCCGGGACTGCTCGAACATTTT. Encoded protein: CATNPGLLEHF.

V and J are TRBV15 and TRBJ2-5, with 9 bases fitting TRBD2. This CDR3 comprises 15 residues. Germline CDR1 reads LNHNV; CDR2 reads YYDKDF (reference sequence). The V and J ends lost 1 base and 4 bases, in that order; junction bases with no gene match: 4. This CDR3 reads CATSRGLAGLETQYF. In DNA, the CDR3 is TGTGCCACCAGCAGAGGGCTAGCGGGACTAGAGACCCAGTACTTC.

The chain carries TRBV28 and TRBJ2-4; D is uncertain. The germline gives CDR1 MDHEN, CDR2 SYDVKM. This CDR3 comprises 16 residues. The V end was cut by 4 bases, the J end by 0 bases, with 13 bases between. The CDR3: CASSSSGDLAKNIQYF. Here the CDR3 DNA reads TGTGCCAGCAGTTCCTCCGGAGACCTAGCCAAAAACATTCAGTACTTC.

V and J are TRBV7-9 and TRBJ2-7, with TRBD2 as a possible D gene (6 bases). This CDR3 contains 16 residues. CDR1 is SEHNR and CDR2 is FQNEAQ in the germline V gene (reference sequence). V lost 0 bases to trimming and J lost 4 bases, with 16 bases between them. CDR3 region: CASSLAGGVLIYEQYF. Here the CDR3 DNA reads TGTGCCAGCAGCTTAGCGGGCGGGGTATTAATTTACGAGCAGTACTTC.

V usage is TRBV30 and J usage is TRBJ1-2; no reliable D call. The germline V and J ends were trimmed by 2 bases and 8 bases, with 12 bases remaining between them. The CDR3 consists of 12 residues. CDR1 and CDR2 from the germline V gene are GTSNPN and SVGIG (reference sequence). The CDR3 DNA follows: TGTGCCTGGAGTCCCCTGTTGCGGGGCTACACCTTC. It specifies CAWSPLLRGYTF.

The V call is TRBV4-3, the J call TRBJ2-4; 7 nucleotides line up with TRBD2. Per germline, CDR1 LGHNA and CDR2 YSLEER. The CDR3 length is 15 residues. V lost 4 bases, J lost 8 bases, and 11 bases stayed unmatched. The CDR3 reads CASSRTAVGGDIQYF. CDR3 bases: TGCGCCAGCAGCCGAACAGCGGTGGGGGGGGACATTCAGTACTTC.

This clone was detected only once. The CDR3 DNA reads TGTGCCTGGAGGCCAGCGGGAAGGTACGAGCAGTACTTC. Translating gives CAWRPAGRYEQYF. The chain has TRBV30 and TRBJ2-7; 7 nucleotides agree with TRBD2. V was clipped by 3 bases and J by 4 bases; unmatched bases: 6. Germline V gene lookup returns CDR1 GTSNPN and CDR2 SVGIG (reference sequence). The CDR3 contains 13 residues.

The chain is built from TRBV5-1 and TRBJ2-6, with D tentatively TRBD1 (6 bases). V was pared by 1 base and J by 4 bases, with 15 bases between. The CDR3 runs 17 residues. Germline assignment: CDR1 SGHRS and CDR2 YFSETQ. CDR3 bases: TGCGCCAGCAGCTTGACAGGGATTGAGTCCGGGGCCAACGTCCTGACTTTC. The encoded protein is CASSLTGIESGANVLTF.

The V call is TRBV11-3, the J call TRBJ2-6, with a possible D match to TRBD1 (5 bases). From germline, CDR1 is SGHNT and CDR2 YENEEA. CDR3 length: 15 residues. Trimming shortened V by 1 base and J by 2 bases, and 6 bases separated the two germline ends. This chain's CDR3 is CASSLAGTGANVLTF. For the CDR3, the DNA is TGTGCCAGCAGCTTAGCAGGGACTGGGGCCAACGTCCTGACTTTC.

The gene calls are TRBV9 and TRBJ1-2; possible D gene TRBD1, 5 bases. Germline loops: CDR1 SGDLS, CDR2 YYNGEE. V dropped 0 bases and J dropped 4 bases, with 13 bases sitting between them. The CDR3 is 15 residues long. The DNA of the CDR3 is TGTGCCAGCAGCGTAGCTGACAGTCACCCCTATGGCTACACCTTC. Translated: CASSVADSHPYGYTF.

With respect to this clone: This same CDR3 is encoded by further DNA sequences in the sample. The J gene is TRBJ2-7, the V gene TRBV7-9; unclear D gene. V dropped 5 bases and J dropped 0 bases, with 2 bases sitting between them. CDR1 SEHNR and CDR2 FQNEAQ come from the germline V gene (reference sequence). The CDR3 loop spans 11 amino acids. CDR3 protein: CASSRSYEQYF. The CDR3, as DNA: TGTGCCAGCAGCCGCTCCTACGAGCAGTACTTC. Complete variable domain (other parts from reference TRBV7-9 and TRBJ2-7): DTGVSQNPRHKITKRGQNVTFRCDPISEHNRLYWYRQTLGQGPEFLTYFQNEAQLEKSRLLSDRFSAERPKGSFSTLEIQRTEQGDSAMYLCASSRSYEQYFGPGTRLTVT.

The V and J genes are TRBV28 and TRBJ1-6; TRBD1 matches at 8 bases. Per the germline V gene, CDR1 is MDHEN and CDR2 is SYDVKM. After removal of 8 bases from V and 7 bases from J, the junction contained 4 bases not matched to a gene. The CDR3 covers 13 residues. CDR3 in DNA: TGTGCCAGCGTAAGGGACAGGAATTCACCCCTCCACTTT. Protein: CASVRDRNSPLHF. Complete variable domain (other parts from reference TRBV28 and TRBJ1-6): DVKVTQSSRYLVKRTGEKVFLECVQDMDHENMFWYRQDPGLGLRLIYFSYDVKMKEKGDIPEGYSVSREKKERFSLILESASTNQTSMYLCASVRDRNSPLHFGNGTRLTVT.

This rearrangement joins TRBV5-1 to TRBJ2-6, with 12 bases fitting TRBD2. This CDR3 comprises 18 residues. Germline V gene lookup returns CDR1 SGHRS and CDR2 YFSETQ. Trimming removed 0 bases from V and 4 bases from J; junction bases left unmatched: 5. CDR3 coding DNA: TGCGCCAGCAGCTTGGAGGCTAGCGGGAGGGGCGGGGCCAACGTCCTGACTTTC. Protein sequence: CASSLEASGRGGANVLTF.

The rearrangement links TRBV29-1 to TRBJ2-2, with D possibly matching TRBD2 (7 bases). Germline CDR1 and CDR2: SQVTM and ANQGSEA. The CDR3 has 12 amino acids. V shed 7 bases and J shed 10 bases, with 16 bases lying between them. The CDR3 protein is CSARGAFPELFF. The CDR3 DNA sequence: TGCAGCGCCCGGGGGGCATTCCCGGAGCTGTTTTTT.

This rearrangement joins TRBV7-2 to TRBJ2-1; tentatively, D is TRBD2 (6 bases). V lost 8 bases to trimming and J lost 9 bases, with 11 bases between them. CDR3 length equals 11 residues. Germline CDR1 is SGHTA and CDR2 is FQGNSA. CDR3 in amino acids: CASHGGAEQFF. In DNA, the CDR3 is TGTGCCAGCCACGGGGGAGCTGAGCAGTTCTTC.

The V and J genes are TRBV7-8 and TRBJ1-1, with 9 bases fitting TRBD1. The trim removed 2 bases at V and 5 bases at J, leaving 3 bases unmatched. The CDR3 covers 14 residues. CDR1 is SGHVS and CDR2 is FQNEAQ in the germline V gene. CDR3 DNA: TGTGCCAGCAGCTTACGGGACAGGGCGACTGAAGCTTTCTTT. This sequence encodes CASSLRDRATEAFF.

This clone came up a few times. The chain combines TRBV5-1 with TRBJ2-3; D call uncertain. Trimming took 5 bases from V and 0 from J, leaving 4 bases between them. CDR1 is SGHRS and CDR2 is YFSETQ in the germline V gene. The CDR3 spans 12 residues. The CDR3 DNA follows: TGCGCCAGCAGACAGAGCACAGATACGCAGTATTTT. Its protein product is CASRQSTDTQYF. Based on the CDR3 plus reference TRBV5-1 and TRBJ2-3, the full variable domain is KAGVTQTPRYLIKTRGQQVTLSCSPISGHRSVSWYQQTPGQGLQFLFEYFSETQRNKGNFPGRFSGRQFSNSRSEMNVSTLELGDSALYLCASRQSTDTQYFGPGTRLTVL.

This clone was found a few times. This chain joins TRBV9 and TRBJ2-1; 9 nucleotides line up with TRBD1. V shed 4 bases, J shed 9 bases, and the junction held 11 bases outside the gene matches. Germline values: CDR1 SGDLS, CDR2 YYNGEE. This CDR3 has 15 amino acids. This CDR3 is CASSPQGAAGIEQFF. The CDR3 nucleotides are TGTGCCAGCAGCCCACAGGGGGCTGCCGGTATTGAGCAGTTCTTC.

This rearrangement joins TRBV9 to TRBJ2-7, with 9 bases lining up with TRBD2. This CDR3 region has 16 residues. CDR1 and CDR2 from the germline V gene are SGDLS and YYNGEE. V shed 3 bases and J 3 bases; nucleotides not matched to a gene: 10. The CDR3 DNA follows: TGTGCCAGCAGCGGGGGGGTTAGCGGGAGCTTCTACGAGCAGTACTTC. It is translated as CASSGGVSGSFYEQYF. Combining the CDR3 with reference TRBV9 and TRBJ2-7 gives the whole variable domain DSGVTQTPKHLITATGQRVTLRCSPRSGDLSVYWYQQSLDQGLQFLIQYYNGEERAKGNILERFSAQQFPDLHSELNLSSLELGDSALYFCASSGGVSGSFYEQYFGPGTRLTVT.

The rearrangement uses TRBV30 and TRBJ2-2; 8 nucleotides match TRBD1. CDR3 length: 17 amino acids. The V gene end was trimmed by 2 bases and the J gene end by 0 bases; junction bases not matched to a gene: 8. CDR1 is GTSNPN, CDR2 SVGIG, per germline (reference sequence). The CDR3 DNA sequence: TGTGCCTGGAGTACAGGGACAGGTATTGCGAACACCGGGGAGCTGTTTTTT. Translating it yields CAWSTGTGIANTGELFF.